One and the same sample provided the 6 T cell receptor beta chains below, sequenced in a study of T cells in Graves' hyperthyroidism and ophthalmopathy. Regions amplified from RNA transcripts were the TCR beta CDR3 regions. HTBI primers were used for first-round RT-PCR of the TCR CDR3. Using its own MiXCR run on the multiplex PCR reads, TCRdb lists one record per CDR3 protein. The data show 240,000 or so distinct CDR3 sequences, over 15% seen once. Sequencing was carried out using blood. These receptors all come from a woman younger than 30 with Graves' ophthalmopathy.

This clonotype occurred many times. CDR3 DNA sequence: TGTGCCAGCAGTTTTGGACCGGGAGGGGAGACCCAGTACTTC. The encoded protein is CASSFGPGGETQYF. The gene calls are TRBV27 and TRBJ2-5; TRBD2 matches at 8 bases. This CDR3 is 14 amino acids long. J was trimmed by 5 bases and V by 3 bases; bases with no gene match: 5. CDR1 is MNHEY, CDR2 SMNVEV, per germline (reference sequence).

This clonotype was observed a handful of times. The CDR3 bases are TGTGCCAGCAGCTTGGGGACAGGGAGGGAAAAACTGTTTTTT. This translates into CASSLGTGREKLFF. The V gene is TRBV5-6, the J gene TRBJ1-4, with 8 bases fitting TRBD1. The junction had 3 bases not matched to a gene; V was cut back by 0 bases and J by 8 bases. Per germline, CDR1 SGHDT and CDR2 YYEEEE. This CDR3 contains 14 residues.

This clonotype has a handful of counts. A much bigger clone sits one base away, suggesting this may be a read error. The rearrangement uses TRBV2 and TRBJ1-3; no firm D call. This CDR3 is built from 14 residues. The V end was cut by 7 bases, the J end by 4 bases, with 14 bases between. The germline V gene encodes CDR1 SNHLY and CDR2 FYNNEI. Here the CDR3 DNA reads TGTGCCAGCACAGACGGGTCTCTGGGAAACACCATATATTTT. Amino acids: CASTDGSLGNTIYF.

For this clonotype: This could be a read error, since a much larger clone is one nucleotide away. The chain joins TRBV12-3 or TRBV12-4 to TRBJ2-4; no clear D. The germline V and J ends were trimmed by 3 bases and 8 bases, with 17 bases remaining between them. The CDR3 contains 15 residues. CDR3 amino acids: CASSLGSVDLDIQYF. CDR3 sequence (DNA): TGTGCCAGCAGTTTGGGAAGCGTGGATTTGGACATTCAGTACTTC.

This clonotype was observed many times. Written as DNA, the CDR3 is TGTGCCAGCAGTTTACAGTCCAGCGGGGGACTTGGTGAGCAGTTCTTC. Residues: CASSLQSSGGLGEQFF. The chain employs TRBV27 and TRBJ2-1; 8 bases map to TRBD2. The V segment lost 2 bases and the J segment 9 bases; nucleotides outside the gene matches: 12. There are 16 residues in the CDR3. Germline V gene data show CDR1 as MNHEY and CDR2 as SMNVEV (reference sequence).

This clonotype occurred many times. The chain has TRBV6-2 or TRBV6-3 and TRBJ2-5; D gene ambiguous. Trimming pared 10 bases from V and 5 bases from J, leaving 17 bases between. Looked up from germline, CDR1 is MNHEY and CDR2 is SVGEGT. This CDR3 comprises 13 residues. CDR3 coding DNA: TGTGCCATCGCGACCCTTTCGTGGGAGACCCAGTACTTC. Translating gives CAIATLSWETQYF.